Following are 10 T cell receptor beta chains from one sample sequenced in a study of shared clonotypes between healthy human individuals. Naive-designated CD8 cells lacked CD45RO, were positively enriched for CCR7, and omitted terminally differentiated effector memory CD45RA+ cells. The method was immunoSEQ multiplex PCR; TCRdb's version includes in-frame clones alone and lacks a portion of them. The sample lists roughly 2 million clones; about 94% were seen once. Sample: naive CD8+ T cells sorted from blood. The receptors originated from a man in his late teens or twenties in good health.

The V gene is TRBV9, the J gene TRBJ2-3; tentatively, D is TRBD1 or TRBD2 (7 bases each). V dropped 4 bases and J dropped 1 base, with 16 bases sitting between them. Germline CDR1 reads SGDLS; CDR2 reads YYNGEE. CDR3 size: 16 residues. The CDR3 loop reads CASSPPGGAGTDTQYF. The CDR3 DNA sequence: TGTGCCAGCAGCCCCCCAGGGGGGGCAGGCACAGATACGCAGTATTTT.

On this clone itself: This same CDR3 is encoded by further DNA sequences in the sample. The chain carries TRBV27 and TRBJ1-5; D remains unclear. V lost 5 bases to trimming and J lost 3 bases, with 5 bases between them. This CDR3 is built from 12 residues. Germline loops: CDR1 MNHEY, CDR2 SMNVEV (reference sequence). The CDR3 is CASSPINQPQHF. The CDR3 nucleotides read TGTGCCAGCAGTCCTATCAATCAGCCCCAGCATTTT.

CDR3 in amino acids: CASSMDSPVGQPQHF. The CDR3 DNA follows: TGTGCCAGCAGTATGGACTCCCCTGTGGGTCAGCCCCAGCATTTT. V and J are TRBV27 and TRBJ1-5; no reliable D call. This CDR3 contains 15 residues. Germline CDR1 MNHEY, CDR2 SMNVEV (reference sequence). The ends were cut back, 5 bases at V and 6 bases at J, with 17 bases in the middle.

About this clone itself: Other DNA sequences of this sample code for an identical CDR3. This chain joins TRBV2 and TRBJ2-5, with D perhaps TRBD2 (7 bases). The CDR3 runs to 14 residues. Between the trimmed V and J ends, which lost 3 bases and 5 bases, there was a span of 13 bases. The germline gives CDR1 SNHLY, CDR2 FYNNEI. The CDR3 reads CASSEGGGQETQYF. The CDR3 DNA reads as TGTGCCAGCAGTGAGGGGGGGGGCCAGGAGACCCAGTACTTC. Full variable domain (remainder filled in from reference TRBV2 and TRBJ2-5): EPEVTQTPSHQVTQMGQEVILRCVPISNHLYFYWYRQILGQKVEFLVSFYNNEISEKSEIFDDQFSVERPDGSNFTLKIRSTKLEDSAMYFCASSEGGGQETQYFGPGTRLLVL.

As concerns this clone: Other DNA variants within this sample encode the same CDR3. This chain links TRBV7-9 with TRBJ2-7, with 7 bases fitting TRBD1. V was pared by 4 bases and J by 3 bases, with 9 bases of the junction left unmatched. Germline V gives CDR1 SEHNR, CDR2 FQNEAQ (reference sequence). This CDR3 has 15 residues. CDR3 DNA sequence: TGTGCCAGCAGCTCGAGTCGGGACAGAGGCTACGAGCAGTACTTC. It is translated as CASSSSRDRGYEQYF.

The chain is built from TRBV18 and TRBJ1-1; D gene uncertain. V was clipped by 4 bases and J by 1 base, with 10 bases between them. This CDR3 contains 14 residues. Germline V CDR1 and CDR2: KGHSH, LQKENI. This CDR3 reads CASSLVVRNTEAFF. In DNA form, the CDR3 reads TGTGCCAGCTCACTGGTCGTAAGGAACACTGAAGCTTTCTTT.

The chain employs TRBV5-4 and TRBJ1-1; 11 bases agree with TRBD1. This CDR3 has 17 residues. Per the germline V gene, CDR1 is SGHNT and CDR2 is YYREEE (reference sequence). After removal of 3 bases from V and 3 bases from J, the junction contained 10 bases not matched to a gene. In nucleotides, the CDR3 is TGTGCCAGCAGCTCGGGCGGACAGGGGGCTTCGGACACTGAAGCTTTCTTT. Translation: CASSSGGQGASDTEAFF.

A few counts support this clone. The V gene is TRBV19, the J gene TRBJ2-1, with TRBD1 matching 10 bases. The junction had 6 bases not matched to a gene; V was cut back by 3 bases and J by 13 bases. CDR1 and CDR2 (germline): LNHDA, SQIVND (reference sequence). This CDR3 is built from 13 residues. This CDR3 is CASSMGQGLPQFF. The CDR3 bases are TGTGCCAGTAGTATGGGACAGGGGCTTCCCCAGTTCTTC.

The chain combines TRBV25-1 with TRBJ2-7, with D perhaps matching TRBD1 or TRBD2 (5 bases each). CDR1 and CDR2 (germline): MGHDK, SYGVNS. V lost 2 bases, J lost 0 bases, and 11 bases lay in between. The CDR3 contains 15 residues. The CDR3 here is CASSEAGTNSYEQYF. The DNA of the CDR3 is TGTGCCAGCAGTGAAGCCGGGACGAACTCCTACGAGCAGTACTTC.

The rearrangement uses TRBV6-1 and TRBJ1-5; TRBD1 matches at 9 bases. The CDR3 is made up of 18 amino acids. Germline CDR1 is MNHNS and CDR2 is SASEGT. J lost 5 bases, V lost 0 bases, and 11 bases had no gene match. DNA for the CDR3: TGTGCCAGCAGTGAAGCGCCTGGGACAGGGAGTATGGATCAGCCCCAGCATTTT. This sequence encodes CASSEAPGTGSMDQPQHF.